One and the same sample provided the 10 T cell receptor beta chains below, sequenced in a study of blood T cell repertoires in COVID-19. The protocol was immunoSEQ multiplex PCR, while the TCRdb copy is restricted to in-frame clones and leaves out a portion. The sample includes fewer than 200,000 clones, 70% to 90% of them seen just once. What was sequenced was peripheral blood. The receptors derive from a man aged 40-49 years who had recovered from COVID-19.

The V and J genes are TRBV6-1 and TRBJ1-6; 7 bases map to TRBD1. CDR3 length: 15 residues. V shed 2 bases, J shed 10 bases, and the junction held 8 bases outside the gene matches. Germline-derived CDR1 and CDR2 are MNHNS and SASEGT. DNA of the CDR3: TGTGCCAGCAGTGAAATTGACAGGGTTAGCTCACCCCTCCACTTT. Its protein product is CASSEIDRVSSPLHF.

This clone occurred once. The chain couples TRBV25-1 to TRBJ2-1; tentatively, D is TRBD1 (6 bases). The CDR3 has 14 residues. Germline values: CDR1 MGHDK, CDR2 SYGVNS. The ends were cut back, 8 bases at V and 4 bases at J, with 15 bases in the middle. CDR3: CASSGETWYNEQFF. The DNA of the CDR3 is TGTGCCAGCTCAGGGGAAACCTGGTACAATGAGCAGTTCTTC. Combining the CDR3 with reference TRBV25-1 and TRBJ2-1 gives the whole variable domain EADIYQTPRYLVIGTGKKITLECSQTMGHDKMYWYQQDPGMELHLIHYSYGVNSTEKGDLSSESTVSRIRTEHFPLTLESARPSHTSQYLCASSGETWYNEQFFGPGTRLTVL.

The genes are TRBV24-1 and TRBJ2-3; 12 positions match TRBD2. The germline gives CDR1 KGHDR, CDR2 SFDVKD. J gave up 6 bases and V 3 bases, and 3 bases lay outside the gene matches. CDR3 length: 15 amino acids. CDR3 loop: CATSDPGLAGDTQYF. CDR3 DNA sequence: TGTGCCACCAGTGATCCGGGACTAGCGGGCGATACGCAGTATTTT.

The V and J genes are TRBV7-2 and TRBJ1-1; 7 bases map to TRBD1. The J segment lost 2 bases and the V segment lost 3 bases, leaving 3 bases of the junction unmatched. The CDR3 is 14 residues long. Germline V gene sequence: CDR1 SGHTA, CDR2 FQGNSA. CDR3 region: CASSFGQVNTEAFF. As DNA, the CDR3 is TGTGCCAGCAGCTTTGGACAGGTAAACACTGAAGCTTTCTTT. The full variable domain, its missing parts supplied by reference TRBV7-2 and TRBJ1-1, is GAGVSQSPSNKVTEKGKDVELRCDPISGHTALYWYRQSLGQGLEFLIYFQGNSAPDKSGLPSDRFSAERTGGSVSTLTIQRTQQEDSAVYLCASSFGQVNTEAFFGQGTRLTVV.

The chain joins TRBV27 to TRBJ2-3; 12 nucleotides align to TRBD2. Per germline, CDR1 MNHEY and CDR2 SMNVEV (reference sequence). The CDR3 sequence is 16 residues long. V dropped 4 bases and J dropped 5; count of bases not matched to a gene: 7. CDR3 nucleotides: TGTGCCAGCAGTTCACTAGCGGGGGGTTGGTTAGATACGCAGTATTTT. Amino acid sequence: CASSSLAGGWLDTQYF.

The chain recombines TRBV7-2 with TRBJ1-5; D unresolved. Trimming cost V 5 bases and J 2 bases, with 13 bases left between them. This CDR3 comprises 15 residues. The germline V gene encodes CDR1 SGHTA and CDR2 FQGNSA. Here the CDR3 reads CASSPTNAGNQPQHF. The CDR3, as DNA: TGTGCCAGCAGCCCCACTAACGCCGGCAATCAGCCCCAGCATTTT.

J is TRBJ2-3 and V is TRBV6-5; D is ambiguous. The germline gives CDR1 MNHEY, CDR2 SVGAGI. The CDR3 runs to 14 residues. The ends were cut back, 10 bases at V and 2 bases at J, with 16 bases in the middle. DNA for the CDR3: TGTGCCACCCACGTCCCGCGGATCACAGATACGCAGTATTTT. Residues: CATHVPRITDTQYF.

The rearrangement joins TRBV19 to TRBJ2-1, with 7 bases identical to TRBD1. This CDR3 comprises 14 residues. V shed 1 base and J 10 bases; nucleotides not matched to a gene: 7. The germline V gene has CDR1 LNHDA and CDR2 SQIVND (reference sequence). CDR3: CASSIVGYRGEQFF. In DNA, the CDR3 is TGTGCCAGTAGTATAGTCGGGTACAGGGGCGAGCAGTTCTTC.

This chain connects TRBV25-1 to TRBJ2-7; D perhaps matches TRBD2 (5 bases). Germline lookup yields CDR1 MGHDK and CDR2 SYGVNS. V was trimmed by 6 bases and J by 4 bases, leaving 13 bases between them. This CDR3 comprises 13 residues. In nucleotides, the CDR3 is TGTGCCAGCAGACCACCGGGGTCGTACGAGCAGTACTTC. Its protein product is CASRPPGSYEQYF.

The gene calls are TRBV11-2 and TRBJ2-6, with 7 positions matching TRBD1. The ends lost 7 bases at V and 1 base at J; junction bases unmatched: 7. Germline V lookup: CDR1 SGHAT, CDR2 FQNNGV. The CDR3 sequence is 16 residues long. CDR3 residues: CASTRGSASGANVLTF. CDR3 bases: TGTGCCAGCACCAGGGGGTCCGCTTCTGGGGCCAACGTCCTGACTTTC.